Detailed here is one T cell receptor beta chain. Its antigen is currently unknown. Using immunoSEQ multiplex PCR, the repertoire was profiled, and TCRdb retains in-frame clones only, with some absent. The sample has around 100,000 clones; approximately 90% are singletons. No infections or other immune events were documented during collection. The data are from a study of identifying expanded T cells in peripheral blood. Findings and caveats of the study: Variance in clone template counts between approximately two-week samples significantly increased with total template count across all healthy donors. Over around two and four weeks, about 15 and 19 clones changed, versus more than 1 between replicates.

V was clipped by 1 base and J by 5 bases, with 18 bases between them. CDR1 and CDR2 (germline): LNHDA, SQIVND (reference sequence). This CDR3 has 17 residues. The V and J genes are TRBV19 and TRBJ1-5; D unclear. This receptor was taken from a person aged 18-69 years in good health. Sequenced: blood. The CDR3 sequence: CASSIVGWVTVDQPQHF. Here the CDR3 DNA reads TGTGCCAGTAGTATAGTTGGTTGGGTGACGGTGGATCAGCCCCAGCATTTT.